This T cell receptor (beta chain) was sequenced in a study of cytomegalovirus exposure and HLA in healthy donors. Whole-study findings and limits: Despite most TCR sequences being rare, some public TCRs occurred in many donors. The authors reported that TCR beta sequences could predict HLA-A and HLA-B alleles. These predictions were accurate for most subjects in the first cohort. Later analysis placed DRB1 highest and HLA-C lowest in TCR association rates, which differed by HLA locus.

Germline V lookup: CDR1 SGHVS, CDR2 FQNEAQ. The CDR3 sequence is 15 residues long. Trimming took 5 bases from V and 3 from J; bases not matched to a gene: 6. It was with 60 Vbeta and 13 Jbeta primers that the PCR ran. Using immunoSEQ multiplex PCR, the repertoire was profiled, and TCRdb retains in-frame clones only, with some absent. The sample contains about 150,000 clones, 65% to 80% of which appear only once. On this clone: Its antigen is currently unknown.

This TCR was sampled from a woman aged 35 to 49 in good health and CMV-seronegative. The sequenced sample consisted of PBMCs. The V call is TRBV7-8, the J call TRBJ2-7; TRBD1 agrees at 11 bases. The CDR3 reads CASSAGQGEVYEQYF. The CDR3 nucleotides read TGTGCCAGCAGCGCGGGACAGGGGGAAGTCTACGAGCAGTACTTC.